Below, 32 T cell receptor beta chains from the same sample are listed, as sequenced in a study of spatial heterogeneity in lung cancer. These TCRs' antigens remain unknown. The study's findings and limits: Within tumors, counts of expanded alpha and beta TCRs tracked tumor mutation counts.

TCRdb re-called the 5' RACE reads through MiXCR, storing one row per CDR3 protein. The sample carries 7,500 to 10,000 distinct CDR3 sequences, 45% to 65% recorded once. Indicated time point: sample taken at primary tumor resection. Here the sequenced sample was lung tumor tissue, taken at surgery. The source of these receptors is a female donor with early-stage non-small cell lung cancer.

On this clonotype itself: Because this beta chain is a stray read in a library intended to capture alpha chains, its abundance should not be given much weight. This rearrangement joins TRBV12-3 or TRBV12-4 to TRBJ2-7; D is perhaps TRBD1 (5 bases). Trimming took off 6 bases at V and 4 bases at J, with 10 bases between the two ends. This CDR3 has 12 amino acids. The CDR3 DNA reads as TGTGCCAGCAGCTCCAGGGTATACGAGCAGTACTTC. This codes for CASSSRVYEQYF.

This clonotype was counted only a few times. This beta chain appears as a stray read in a library generated for alpha chains; its size is not informative. The chain combines TRBV20-1 with TRBJ1-5; D is unclear. Trimming cost V 3 bases and J 0 bases, with 12 bases left between them. The germline CDR1 and CDR2 sequences are DFQATT and SNEGSKA (reference sequence). This CDR3 has 15 residues. The CDR3 coding sequence is TGCAGTGCTAGCCCGGATCTTTATAGCAATCAGCCCCAGCATTTT. Amino acid sequence: CSASPDLYSNQPQHF.

With respect to this clonotype: This beta chain represents an off-target read in a library built for alpha chains; its size is of limited meaning. The chain combines TRBV5-1 with TRBJ2-3; D remains unclear. V lost 2 bases, J lost 2 bases, and 21 bases lay in between. CDR3 size: 18 residues. CDR1 is SGHRS and CDR2 is YFSETQ in the germline V gene. The CDR3 protein is CASSFYPYLGSDTDTQYF. The CDR3 DNA reads as TGCGCCAGCAGCTTTTATCCCTATCTAGGGTCCGACACAGATACGCAGTATTTT.

Relative to its sample, this clonotype is medium-sized. The library was designed around alpha chains, so this beta chain is a stray read whose abundance carries little weight. The V and J genes are TRBV20-1 and TRBJ2-3; D not resolved. Germline CDR1 and CDR2: DFQATT and SNEGSKA (reference sequence). Deletions cut 1 base from V and 1 base from J, with 9 bases between. The CDR3 spans 14 residues. Here the CDR3 DNA reads TGCAGTGCTAGAGCGTATCTACGCACAGATACGCAGTATTTT. Translating gives CSARAYLRTDTQYF.

On this clonotype: This beta chain is off target for a library built for alpha chains, so its abundance means little. Written as DNA, the CDR3 is TGTGCCAGCAGCTTACATGGGGACAGGCTCGGCAATCAGCCCCAGCATTTT. Encoded protein: CASSLHGDRLGNQPQHF. The J gene is TRBJ1-5, the V gene TRBV7-2, with TRBD1 matching over 8 bases. The germline gives CDR1 SGHTA, CDR2 FQGNSA. Unmatched junction bases numbered 8, after V lost 2 bases and J lost 2 bases. This CDR3 has 17 amino acids.

About this clonotype: The library was designed around alpha chains, so this beta chain is a stray read whose abundance carries little weight. The chain links TRBV7-2 to TRBJ1-4; D gene unclear. Germline CDR1 and CDR2: SGHTA and FQGNSA. The CDR3 has 15 residues. V was clipped by 5 bases and J by 4 bases, with 14 bases between them. CDR3 bases: TGTGCCAGCAGCCTAACTCCACTTTATAATGAAAAACTGTTTTTT. Residues: CASSLTPLYNEKLFF.

A note on this clonotype: Since it is a stray read in a library aimed at alpha chains, this beta chain has a size that is not meaningful. The genes are TRBV7-2 and TRBJ1-6; TRBD1 might be the D (6 bases). V lost 6 bases to trimming and J lost 11 bases, with 14 bases between them. CDR1 is SGHTA and CDR2 is FQGNSA in the germline V gene. This CDR3 comprises 13 residues. Here the CDR3 DNA reads TGTGCCAGCAGTGCCCAGGGGTGGCCACCCCTCCACTTT. Translated, it gives CASSAQGWPPLHF. The variable domain in full, with the rest retrieved from reference TRBV7-2 and TRBJ1-6, is GAGVSQSPSNKVTEKGKDVELRCDPISGHTALYWYRQSLGQGLEFLIYFQGNSAPDKSGLPSDRFSAERTGGSVSTLTIQRTQQEDSAVYLCASSAQGWPPLHFGNGTRLTVT.

Only a few counts were recorded for this clonotype. As an off-target read in a library built for alpha chains, this beta chain has a frequency of little significance. This chain links TRBV29-1 with TRBJ2-3; the D is unclear. Deletions cut 4 bases from V and 4 bases from J, with 18 bases between. Germline V CDR1 and CDR2: SQVTM, ANQGSEA. CDR3 length: 15 residues. CDR3 nucleotides: TGCAGCGTTGGAGGAACCTCCCCACGTCCAGATACGCAGTATTTT. It specifies CSVGGTSPRPDTQYF.

On this clonotype: This beta chain appears as a stray read in a library generated for alpha chains; its size is not informative. This chain uses TRBV20-1 with TRBJ2-1; D is perhaps TRBD2 (5 bases). The CDR3 is 15 residues long. The V gene lost 5 bases and the J gene lost 1 base, with 15 bases spanning the gap. CDR1 is DFQATT, CDR2 SNEGSKA, per germline (reference sequence). The CDR3 nucleotides are TGCAGTGCTCCCACAGCTAGCCTTTCCTACAATGAGCAGTTCTTC. Protein: CSAPTASLSYNEQFF.

This clonotype has only a few counts. Because the library targeted alpha chains, this beta chain is an off-target read whose size means little. The gene calls are TRBV6-5 and TRBJ1-5; D perhaps matches TRBD1 (5 bases). This CDR3 spans 17 amino acids. V dropped 6 bases and J dropped 7 bases, with 25 bases sitting between them. CDR1 is MNHEY and CDR2 is SVGAGI in the germline V gene. The CDR3 sequence is CASSPLVGARSRQPQHF. CDR3 DNA: TGTGCCAGCAGCCCCCTGGTTGGGGCGCGGAGTCGCCAGCCCCAGCATTTT.

As regards this clonotype: This beta chain slipped into a library made for alpha chains as a stray read, so its size is not meaningful. The chain combines TRBV3-1 with TRBJ1-2, with D perhaps matching TRBD1 (6 bases). The CDR3 covers 18 residues. CDR1 and CDR2 from the germline V gene are LGHDT and YNNKEL (reference sequence). V lost 4 bases, J lost 5 bases, and 26 bases lay in between. CDR3 coding DNA: TGTGCCAGCAGCCCGGGGAGTGGACTTGGACAGAACCGATATGGCTACACCTTC. It encodes CASSPGSGLGQNRYGYTF.

As to this clonotype: This beta chain appears as a stray read in a library generated for alpha chains; its size is not informative. The chain joins TRBV7-8 to TRBJ2-3, with D perhaps given as TRBD1 or TRBD2 (5 bases each). Germline CDR1 and CDR2: SGHVS and FQNEAQ. V lost 3 bases and J lost 3, with 16 bases in between. The CDR3 length is 16 residues. CDR3 protein: CASSFRSRGVTDTQYF. CDR3 coding DNA: TGTGCCAGCAGCTTTCGTAGTAGGGGAGTGACAGATACGCAGTATTTT.

Turning to this clonotype: Because the library targeted alpha chains, this beta chain is an off-target read whose size means little. This chain uses TRBV5-1 with TRBJ1-1; 9 nucleotides match TRBD1. Germline loops: CDR1 SGHRS, CDR2 YFSETQ. CDR3 length: 14 amino acids. V dropped 5 bases and J dropped 3; count of bases not matched to a gene: 5. The CDR3 nucleotides are TGCGCCAGCAGTACAGGGGGCAGGGACACTGAAGCTTTCTTT. Amino acids: CASSTGGRDTEAFF.

Remarks on this clonotype: This beta chain is a stray sequence in a library constructed for alpha chains; its clone size is not meaningful. The V and J genes are TRBV5-1 and TRBJ2-4, with D perhaps matching TRBD1 (6 bases). CDR3 length: 15 residues. Germline V gene lookup returns CDR1 SGHRS and CDR2 YFSETQ. The germline V and J ends were trimmed by 4 bases and 0 bases, with 11 bases remaining between them. CDR3 amino acids: CASSPGHRAKNIQYF. The CDR3 DNA sequence: TGCGCCAGCAGCCCGGGACATCGAGCCAAAAACATTCAGTACTTC.

With regard to this clonotype: Little can be read into the size of this beta chain, an off-target read in a library designed for alpha chains. This chain joins TRBV7-2 and TRBJ1-3, with D hard to call. Germline CDR1 and CDR2: SGHTA and FQGNSA. CDR3 length equals 15 residues. V dropped 4 bases and J dropped 0 bases, with 10 bases sitting between them. In DNA, the CDR3 is TGTGCCAGCAGCTCGATGGCCCACTCTGGAAACACCATATATTTT. Translated: CASSSMAHSGNTIYF. Drawing the rest from reference TRBV7-2 and TRBJ1-3, the complete variable domain is GAGVSQSPSNKVTEKGKDVELRCDPISGHTALYWYRQSLGQGLEFLIYFQGNSAPDKSGLPSDRFSAERTGGSVSTLTIQRTQQEDSAVYLCASSSMAHSGNTIYFGEGSWLTVV.

Details on this clonotype: This beta chain represents an off-target read in a library built for alpha chains; its size is of limited meaning. The chain employs TRBV12-3 or TRBV12-4 and TRBJ2-3; D not resolved. The V end lost 7 bases, the J end lost 0 bases, and 17 bases lay between the germline ends. The CDR3 runs to 16 residues. CDR3 in DNA: TGTGCCAGCACCACGAGACCGGCAGCTAGCACAGATACGCAGTATTTT. It encodes CASTTRPAASTDTQYF.

On this clonotype: For a library built for alpha chains, this beta chain is a stray read; little rests on its size. This chain connects TRBV28 to TRBJ1-4; TRBD1 agrees at 8 bases. After removal of 4 bases from V and 7 bases from J, the junction contained 8 bases not matched to a gene. The CDR3 runs 15 residues. Germline V lookup: CDR1 MDHEN, CDR2 SYDVKM. Written as DNA, the CDR3 is TGTGCCAGCAGTTCGAGACAGGGGAGACGTGAAAAACTGTTTTTT. Its translation: CASSSRQGRREKLFF.

A word on this clonotype: This beta chain lies outside the target of a library built for alpha chains; its clone size means little. The V gene is TRBV20-1, the J gene TRBJ1-5; D is unresolved. The germline V and J ends were trimmed by 5 bases and 11 bases, with 19 bases remaining between them. The CDR3 is 13 residues long. The germline V gene has CDR1 DFQATT and CDR2 SNEGSKA (reference sequence). CDR3 loop: CSALRPDGWTQHF. The CDR3 region has the DNA TGCAGTGCTCTTAGACCGGATGGATGGACCCAGCATTTT.

For this clonotype: This beta chain is off target for a library built for alpha chains, so its abundance means little. This chain connects TRBV29-1 to TRBJ1-1; D is unresolved. Trimming pared 4 bases from V and 0 bases from J, leaving 9 bases between. Germline values: CDR1 SQVTM, CDR2 ANQGSEA. This CDR3 contains 13 residues. The CDR3 DNA reads as TGCAGCGTTGGGTTGGGGTTGAACACTGAAGCTTTCTTT. It specifies CSVGLGLNTEAFF. The whole variable domain, remainder taken from reference TRBV29-1 and TRBJ1-1, is SAVISQKPSRDICQRGTSLTIQCQVDSQVTMMFWYRQQPGQSLTLIATANQGSEATYESGFVIDKFPISRPNLTFSTLTVSNMSPEDSSIYLCSVGLGLNTEAFFGQGTRLTVV.

This clonotype was observed a handful of times. This beta chain appears as a stray read in a library generated for alpha chains; its size is not informative. This chain connects TRBV7-2 to TRBJ2-7; D tentatively reads TRBD1 or TRBD2 (7 bases each). Germline-derived CDR1 and CDR2 are SGHTA and FQGNSA. The CDR3 covers 16 residues. The V end lost 5 bases, the J end lost 7 bases, and 24 bases lay between the germline ends. DNA for the CDR3: TGTGCCAGCAGCCCAAGGGGGCGCGGGGGCTACGGGGAGCAGTACTTC. Its protein is CASSPRGRGGYGEQYF.

As concerns this clonotype: Because this beta chain is a stray read in a library intended to capture alpha chains, its abundance should not be given much weight. The genes are TRBV15 and TRBJ2-1; 8 bases are shared with TRBD2. The CDR3 totals 17 residues. V gave up 0 bases and J gave up 9 bases; unmatched junction bases: 13. The germline V gene has CDR1 LNHNV and CDR2 YYDKDF (reference sequence). In DNA, the CDR3 is TGTGCCACCAGCAGAGAGCCGCGGGGGGCCTCAAGGGGTGAGCAGTTCTTC. Its protein product is CATSREPRGASRGEQFF.

On this clonotype: The library was prepared for alpha chains; this beta chain is a stray read, so its frequency means little. This chain links TRBV19 with TRBJ1-5; D uncertain. Looked up from germline, CDR1 is LNHDA and CDR2 is SQIVND (reference sequence). Trimming removed 7 bases from V and 4 bases from J, with 14 bases in between. The CDR3 sequence is 14 residues long. The CDR3 reads CASTKGRRNQPQHF. CDR3 DNA: TGTGCCAGTACCAAGGGCAGGCGTAATCAGCCCCAGCATTTT.

This clonotype was seen a few times. Within a library made for alpha chains, this beta chain is off target, and its count is uninformative. V is TRBV19 and J is TRBJ2-2; unclear D gene. The CDR3 loop spans 14 amino acids. With 6 bases removed from V and 0 bases from J, the gap between germline ends came to 8 bases. CDR1 LNHDA and CDR2 SQIVND come from the germline V gene (reference sequence). For the CDR3, the DNA is TGTGCCAGTAGGCTATTCGCGAACACCGGGGAGCTGTTTTTT. Its translation: CASRLFANTGELFF.

Concerning this clonotype: Because this beta chain is a stray read in a library intended to capture alpha chains, its abundance should not be given much weight. The chain links TRBV20-1 to TRBJ2-2; D is possibly TRBD1 or TRBD2 (5 bases each). V gave up 6 bases and J gave up 6 bases, with 23 bases separating them. The V gene's germline CDR1 is DFQATT and CDR2 SNEGSKA (reference sequence). The CDR3 runs 16 residues. CDR3 in amino acids: CSAVNRDLTWAGELFF. The CDR3 DNA follows: TGCAGTGCGGTAAACCGGGACCTAACTTGGGCCGGGGAGCTGTTTTTT.

Turning to this clonotype: The size of this beta chain means little, since it is a stray read in a library made for alpha chains. The CDR3 is CASSLAGTGVDEQFF. The CDR3 bases are TGTGCCAGCAGCTTAGCCGGGACAGGGGTCGATGAGCAGTTCTTC. The genes are TRBV7-2 and TRBJ2-1, with 10 bases identical to TRBD1. With 0 bases clipped from V and 8 bases from J, the junction kept 4 bases outside the gene matches. Per the germline V gene, CDR1 is SGHTA and CDR2 is FQGNSA. The CDR3 has 15 amino acids.

Comments on this clonotype: Since it is a stray read in a library aimed at alpha chains, this beta chain has a size that is not meaningful. The chain joins TRBV19 to TRBJ2-6; D is unclear. CDR3 length: 15 residues. Trimming stripped 6 bases from V and 2 bases from J, with 11 bases between. The germline V gene has CDR1 LNHDA and CDR2 SQIVND (reference sequence). The CDR3 sequence: CASRSGATGANVLTF. The CDR3 DNA sequence: TGTGCCAGTAGATCAGGTGCCACTGGGGCCAACGTCCTGACTTTC.

As to this clonotype: The library was designed around alpha chains, so this beta chain is a stray read whose abundance carries little weight. This rearrangement joins TRBV20-1 to TRBJ2-3; TRBD2 aligns across 7 bases. This CDR3 has 15 amino acids. With 2 bases clipped from V and 4 bases from J, the junction kept 9 bases outside the gene matches. Germline V gene lookup returns CDR1 DFQATT and CDR2 SNEGSKA (reference sequence). CDR3 in DNA: TGCAGTGCTAGAAAGCGGGGAAGCCGGGCAGATACGCAGTATTTT. Translating gives CSARKRGSRADTQYF.

Comments on this clonotype: This beta chain slipped into a library made for alpha chains as a stray read, so its size is not meaningful. The V call is TRBV6-2 or TRBV6-3, the J call TRBJ2-7; D may be TRBD1 (6 bases). V was clipped by 4 bases and J by 0 bases, with 13 bases between them. Germline V CDR1 and CDR2: MNHEY, SVGEGT. The CDR3 has 15 residues. As DNA, the CDR3 is TGTGCCAGCAGTTCAACAGACAGGACCTCCTACGAGCAGTACTTC. Translation: CASSSTDRTSYEQYF.

Details on this clonotype: Since it is a stray read in a library aimed at alpha chains, this beta chain has a size that is not meaningful. The chain uses TRBV7-8 and TRBJ1-6, with D possibly matching TRBD1 (5 bases). The germline gives CDR1 SGHVS, CDR2 FQNEAQ. The V and J ends lost 5 bases and 6 bases respectively, with 17 bases between them. The length of the CDR3 is 16 residues. This CDR3 is CASSRRRDGINSPLHF. Written as DNA, the CDR3 is TGTGCCAGCAGCCGCCGCCGGGACGGGATTAATTCACCCCTCCACTTT.

Of note for this clonotype: This beta chain turned up in a library designed for alpha chains; as an off-target read, its abundance says little. The chain is built from TRBV9 and TRBJ1-3, with D possibly matching TRBD1 (5 bases). Per germline, CDR1 SGDLS and CDR2 YYNGEE. The V gene lost 5 bases and the J gene lost 2 bases, with 11 bases spanning the gap. CDR3 length: 14 residues. The CDR3 protein is CASSAGGTGNTIYF. CDR3 nucleotides: TGTGCCAGCAGTGCCGGGGGAACTGGAAACACCATATATTTT. The full variable domain, its missing parts supplied by reference TRBV9 and TRBJ1-3, is DSGVTQTPKHLITATGQRVTLRCSPRSGDLSVYWYQQSLDQGLQFLIQYYNGEERAKGNILERFSAQQFPDLHSELNLSSLELGDSALYFCASSAGGTGNTIYFGEGSWLTVV.

Comments on this clonotype: The library was built for alpha chains, so this beta chain is an off-target read and its size means little. The rearrangement joins TRBV30 to TRBJ2-2, with D possibly TRBD1 on 6 matching bases. The CDR3 is 15 residues long. V lost 3 bases to trimming and J lost 5 bases, with 16 bases between them. Looked up from germline, CDR1 is GTSNPN and CDR2 is SVGIG (reference sequence). In nucleotides, the CDR3 is TGTGCCTGGAGGGATTGGGGGCGAGGAACCGGGGAGCTGTTTTTT. Its translation is CAWRDWGRGTGELFF.

As for this clonotype: This beta chain slipped into a library made for alpha chains as a stray read, so its size is not meaningful. The V gene is TRBV4-3, the J gene TRBJ2-7; tentatively, D is TRBD1 (6 bases). Trimming cost V 4 bases and J 6 bases, with 13 bases left between them. This CDR3 has 13 residues. CDR1 LGHNA and CDR2 YSLEER come from the germline V gene. CDR3 residues: CASSRETGGEQYF. DNA for the CDR3: TGCGCCAGCAGCCGAGAGACAGGAGGCGAGCAGTACTTC.